The clone carrying this TCR beta chain was seen many times. Its target is not known. The V and J ends lost 8 bases and 3 bases, in that order; junction bases with no gene match: 4. This CDR3 contains 12 residues. Germline V gives CDR1 MDHEN, CDR2 SYDVKM. The data were taken from a study of early T cells in non-severe SARS-CoV-2 infection. Turning to the study itself: Sequencing was performed on bulk RNA from unsorted whole blood, leaving chains unpaired. Findings and limits, study-wide: The VDJdb matching leaned toward anti-spike CD8 responses and overlooked private and CD4 specificities.

Individual cDNA molecules were tagged with unique molecular identifiers, the study reported. TCRdb reprocessed the 5' RACE reads via MiXCR and lists one record per CDR3 protein. The sample lists around 30,000 distinct CDR3 sequences; about 5.3% were seen once. The source is an adult who was a healthcare worker with PCR-confirmed SARS-CoV-2 infection or an uninfected control (not recorded which). The chain combines TRBV28 with TRBJ2-7; 7 bases are a match to TRBD2. Material: whole blood. The CDR3 DNA sequence: TGTGCCAGCGTCGAGCGGGGCTACGAGCAGTACTTC. The encoded protein is CASVERGYEQYF.